The entry that follows covers one T cell receptor (beta chain) sequence. Its cognate antigen is unknown. Germline V gene data show CDR1 as SGHTA and CDR2 as FQGTGA. Trimming stripped 5 bases from V and 9 bases from J, with 16 bases between. The CDR3 spans 13 residues. This specimen belongs to a study of cytomegalovirus exposure and HLA in healthy donors. Study observations and caveats: In terms of immune exposure information, only CMV serostatus was available.

Primers for the PCR totalled 60 Vbeta and 13 Jbeta. Generated by immunoSEQ multiplex PCR, the TCRdb table keeps only in-frame clones and is missing some. In the table there are about 140,000 clones, approximately 80% of which are singletons. The chain combines TRBV7-3 with TRBJ1-1; D might be TRBD1 (5 bases). The sequence came from a woman aged 40 to 49 in good health and CMV-seronegative. The sample taken for sequencing was PBMCs. The CDR3 here is CASSPAGPPKAFF. CDR3 DNA sequence: TGTGCCAGCAGCCCCGCGGGACCCCCAAAAGCTTTCTTT.